Listed here are 26 T cell receptor beta chains from one sample, sequenced in a study of cytomegalovirus exposure and HLA in healthy donors. Primers: 60 Vbeta forward and 13 Jbeta reverse. Method: immunoSEQ multiplex PCR; TCRdb's copy keeps in-frame clones and lacks some. Of 170,000 or so clones in the sample, roughly 82% were seen once. Material for sequencing was PBMCs. These receptors were taken from a woman aged 50 to 65 in good health and CMV-seronegative.

The rearrangement links TRBV2 to TRBJ1-1, with 9 bases identical to TRBD1. V was clipped by 4 bases and J by 11 bases; unmatched bases: 5. The CDR3 extends over 12 amino acids. Germline CDR1 and CDR2: SNHLY and FYNNEI. The CDR3: CASSGDREKAFF. In nucleotides, the CDR3 is TGTGCCAGCAGTGGGGACAGGGAAAAGGCTTTCTTT.

There are a few counts of this clone. The rearrangement joins TRBV6-5 to TRBJ2-7; 11 bases are a match to TRBD2. Germline values: CDR1 MNHEY, CDR2 SVGAGI. V dropped 4 bases and J dropped 2; count of bases not matched to a gene: 7. The CDR3 contains 16 residues. The CDR3 here is CASSFLAGGNTYEQYF. Here the CDR3 DNA reads TGTGCCAGCAGTTTCCTAGCGGGGGGTAATACCTACGAGCAGTACTTC.

The chain uses TRBV7-9 and TRBJ1-2; TRBD1 matches 7 bases. Trimming at V came to 5 bases and at J to 3 bases, leaving 3 bases not matched to a gene. This CDR3 is built from 13 residues. Germline V gene data show CDR1 as SEHNR and CDR2 as FQNEAQ (reference sequence). The CDR3 region is CASSRGQHYGYTF. DNA of the CDR3: TGTGCCAGCAGCCGGGGACAGCACTATGGCTACACCTTC.

The genes are TRBV12-5 and TRBJ2-1, with 9 nucleotides matching TRBD2. The ends lost 0 bases at V and 0 bases at J; junction bases unmatched: 6. This CDR3 has 18 residues. Germline V gene data show CDR1 as LGHNT and CDR2 as FRNRAP. The CDR3 protein is CASGLVPIAGASYNEQFF. CDR3 bases: TGTGCTAGTGGTTTGGTTCCCATAGCGGGAGCCTCCTACAATGAGCAGTTCTTC.

The chain uses TRBV19 and TRBJ2-5, with 13 bases fitting TRBD2. Per the germline V gene, CDR1 is LNHDA and CDR2 is SQIVND (reference sequence). J gave up 4 bases and V 3 bases, and 2 bases lay outside the gene matches. CDR3 length: 15 amino acids. As DNA, the CDR3 is TGTGCCAGTAGTATTGGACTAGCGGGGGCAGAGACCCAGTACTTC. As protein: CASSIGLAGAETQYF.

The rearrangement joins TRBV2 to TRBJ2-5; 10 bases line up with TRBD1. Trimming took 6 bases from V and 1 from J; bases not matched to a gene: 2. The CDR3 extends over 14 amino acids. The V gene's germline CDR1 is SNHLY and CDR2 FYNNEI. The CDR3 reads CASRRDRGQETQYF. For the CDR3, the DNA is TGTGCCAGCAGGAGGGACAGGGGCCAAGAGACCCAGTACTTC.

The rearrangement links TRBV6-1 to TRBJ1-2, with 7 bases lining up with TRBD1. Per germline, CDR1 MNHNS and CDR2 SASEGT. The junction had 2 bases not matched to a gene; V was cut back by 1 base and J by 6 bases. CDR3 length: 13 residues. The CDR3 bases are TGTGCCAGCAGTGAAGAACAGGGGCATGGCTACACCTTC. It yields the protein CASSEEQGHGYTF.

This chain links TRBV7-2 with TRBJ2-3; D might be TRBD2 (6 bases). This CDR3 has 14 amino acids. Germline lookup yields CDR1 SGHTA and CDR2 FQGNSA. With 2 bases removed from V and 10 bases from J, the gap between germline ends came to 16 bases. This CDR3 reads CASSLSFGGDSQYF. The CDR3, as DNA: TGTGCCAGCAGCTTAAGTTTCGGCGGGGACTCGCAGTATTTT.

The rearrangement uses TRBV18 and TRBJ1-4; the D is unclear. V lost 2 bases to trimming and J lost 3 bases, with 10 bases between them. CDR1 KGHSH and CDR2 LQKENI come from the germline V gene. This CDR3 is 15 amino acids long. The CDR3 nucleotides read TGTGCCAGCTCACCATCAGTCGCGGCTAATGAAAAACTGTTTTTT. This sequence encodes CASSPSVAANEKLFF.

The chain recombines TRBV9 with TRBJ2-7, with D tentatively TRBD2 (6 bases). V was shortened by 3 bases and J by 4 bases, with 14 bases between the two germline ends. The CDR3 consists of 14 residues. Germline assignment: CDR1 SGDLS and CDR2 YYNGEE. The CDR3: CASSAGWGRYEQYF. The CDR3 DNA is TGTGCCAGCAGCGCTGGCTGGGGGAGGTACGAGCAGTACTTC. Based on the CDR3 plus reference TRBV9 and TRBJ2-7, the full variable domain is DSGVTQTPKHLITATGQRVTLRCSPRSGDLSVYWYQQSLDQGLQFLIQYYNGEERAKGNILERFSAQQFPDLHSELNLSSLELGDSALYFCASSAGWGRYEQYFGPGTRLTVT.

The genes are TRBV5-1 and TRBJ2-5, with TRBD1 matching over 9 bases. Losses at the gene ends were 3 bases for V and 4 bases for J; bases not matched to a gene: 4. Germline CDR1 reads SGHRS; CDR2 reads YFSETQ. This CDR3 region has 14 residues. The CDR3 sequence: CASSSTGGSETQYF. The CDR3 DNA reads TGCGCCAGCAGCTCAACAGGGGGCTCAGAGACCCAGTACTTC.

The CDR3 nucleotides are TGTGCCAGCAGTGCACTTAGCGGGGGCCAAGAGACCCAGTACTTC. It codes for CASSALSGGQETQYF. The chain is built from TRBV2 and TRBJ2-5; 9 positions agree with TRBD2. With 4 bases clipped from V and 1 base from J, the junction kept 4 bases outside the gene matches. Per the germline V gene, CDR1 is SNHLY and CDR2 is FYNNEI. The CDR3 is 15 residues long.

This chain links TRBV7-3 with TRBJ1-1; the match to TRBD1 covers 7 bases. Per germline, CDR1 SGHTA and CDR2 FQGTGA. This CDR3 is built from 16 residues. The V segment lost 5 bases and the J segment 5 bases; nucleotides outside the gene matches: 14. The CDR3 DNA reads TGTGCCAGCAGCCCTTACTTGACAGGGATGGGGACTGAAGCTTTCTTT. This translates into CASSPYLTGMGTEAFF.

This chain connects TRBV4-1 to TRBJ2-1, with a possible D match to TRBD2 (5 bases). Trimming removed 0 bases at V and 1 base at J, with 16 bases between. The CDR3 contains 18 residues. Germline CDR1 reads MGHRA; CDR2 reads YSYEKL. In nucleotides, the CDR3 is TGCGCCAGCAGCCAAGATAGGCATGCGACGGGGTCCTACAATGAGCAGTTCTTC. Translated: CASSQDRHATGSYNEQFF.

This rearrangement joins TRBV30 to TRBJ2-5; 9 positions match TRBD2. The junction had 9 bases not matched to a gene; V was cut back by 8 bases and J by 5 bases. Per germline, CDR1 GTSNPN and CDR2 SVGIG (reference sequence). The CDR3 length is 13 residues. The CDR3 DNA is TGTGCCCTGGATATCGCGGGGGGGGAGACCCAGTACTTC. It specifies CALDIAGGETQYF.

The chain carries TRBV10-3 and TRBJ2-3; 8 bases agree with TRBD1. Per the germline V gene, CDR1 is ENHRY and CDR2 is SYGVKD. The CDR3 covers 13 residues. V was pared by 6 bases and J by 1 base, with 0 bases of the junction left unmatched. The CDR3 loop reads CAIRTGGTDTQYF. The CDR3 coding sequence is TGTGCCATCAGGACAGGGGGCACAGATACGCAGTATTTT.

V gene TRBV5-1 combines with J gene TRBJ1-1; 8 positions match TRBD1. Germline CDR1 is SGHRS and CDR2 is YFSETQ. J was trimmed by 4 bases and V by 0 bases; bases with no gene match: 5. The CDR3 extends over 15 amino acids. CDR3 protein: CASSLAGQGGTEAFF. DNA for the CDR3: TGCGCCAGCAGCTTGGCAGGACAGGGCGGCACTGAAGCTTTCTTT.

The chain links TRBV28 to TRBJ1-2; 10 bases line up with TRBD1. The J segment lost 7 bases and the V segment lost 6 bases, leaving 8 bases of the junction unmatched. From germline, CDR1 is MDHEN and CDR2 SYDVKM. The CDR3 sequence is 14 residues long. The CDR3 sequence: CASREDRGPGGYTF. The CDR3 nucleotides read TGTGCCAGCAGAGAAGACAGGGGGCCGGGTGGCTACACCTTC.

This clone is a singleton in its sample. The CDR3 protein is CASSVLAGVTDTQYF. CDR3 coding DNA: TGTGCCAGCAGTGTTCTAGCGGGAGTCACAGATACGCAGTATTTT. The chain has TRBV6-1 and TRBJ2-3, with 10 nucleotides matching TRBD2. CDR1 MNHNS and CDR2 SASEGT come from the germline V gene. With 4 bases clipped from V and 2 bases from J, the junction kept 3 bases outside the gene matches. This CDR3 spans 15 amino acids.

The genes are TRBV7-8 and TRBJ2-7; a possible D gene is TRBD1 (5 bases). Trimming stripped 5 bases from V and 0 bases from J, with 17 bases between. This CDR3 spans 16 amino acids. Per the germline V gene, CDR1 is SGHVS and CDR2 is FQNEAQ. CDR3 sequence: CASSLHTGKHSYEQYF. CDR3 in DNA: TGTGCCAGCAGCCTCCACACAGGCAAACACTCCTACGAGCAGTACTTC.

The J gene is TRBJ1-5, the V gene TRBV14; 8 bases line up with TRBD1. Looked up from germline, CDR1 is SGHDN and CDR2 is FVKESK. V dropped 2 bases and J dropped 6; count of bases not matched to a gene: 3. The CDR3 runs to 14 residues. For the CDR3, the DNA is TGTGCCAGCAGCCAATCTACAGGGGGTCAGCCCCAGCATTTT. The encoded protein is CASSQSTGGQPQHF.

This rearrangement joins TRBV7-8 to TRBJ2-3, with 10 bases aligning to TRBD2. The CDR3 contains 18 residues. CDR1 is SGHVS, CDR2 FQNEAQ, per germline. Losses at the gene ends were 1 base for V and 4 bases for J; bases not matched to a gene: 11. In DNA, the CDR3 is TGTGCCAGCAGCTTAGTAGCGGGGGGTCCCTCGGACGCAGATACGCAGTATTTT. Encoded protein: CASSLVAGGPSDADTQYF.

The chain links TRBV5-1 to TRBJ2-7; TRBD2 is a possible D gene (5 bases). Trimming cost V 0 bases and J 0 bases, with 10 bases left between them. The CDR3 is 15 residues long. Germline values: CDR1 SGHRS, CDR2 YFSETQ. This CDR3 reads CASSLDYGDSYEQYF. CDR3 in DNA: TGCGCCAGCAGCTTGGACTACGGGGACTCCTACGAGCAGTACTTC.

This chain uses TRBV7-2 with TRBJ2-7; perhaps TRBD1 as D (6 bases). From germline, CDR1 is SGHTA and CDR2 FQGNSA. The germline V and J ends were trimmed by 1 base and 9 bases, with 16 bases remaining between them. The CDR3 is 14 residues long. The CDR3 loop reads CASSLDYQGQVQYF. The CDR3 region has the DNA TGTGCCAGCAGCTTAGATTACCAGGGGCAGGTGCAGTACTTC.

The chain employs TRBV11-2 and TRBJ1-1, with 12 bases aligning to TRBD1. V lost 2 bases and J lost 8; bases outside the gene matches: 3. Germline V CDR1 and CDR2: SGHAT, FQNNGV. The length of the CDR3 is 14 residues. The DNA of the CDR3 is TGTGCCAGCAGCTTAAGGGGGACAGGGGGCGAAGCTTTCTTT. As protein: CASSLRGTGGEAFF.

The chain joins TRBV6-1 to TRBJ1-2; 9 bases are a match to TRBD1. CDR1 and CDR2 (germline): MNHNS, SASEGT. V trimming: 4 bases; J trimming: 4 bases; junction bases outside the gene matches: 4. This CDR3 comprises 14 residues. CDR3 sequence reads: CASSVGTGTYGYTF. For the CDR3, the DNA is TGTGCCAGCAGTGTTGGGACAGGGACCTATGGCTACACCTTC.